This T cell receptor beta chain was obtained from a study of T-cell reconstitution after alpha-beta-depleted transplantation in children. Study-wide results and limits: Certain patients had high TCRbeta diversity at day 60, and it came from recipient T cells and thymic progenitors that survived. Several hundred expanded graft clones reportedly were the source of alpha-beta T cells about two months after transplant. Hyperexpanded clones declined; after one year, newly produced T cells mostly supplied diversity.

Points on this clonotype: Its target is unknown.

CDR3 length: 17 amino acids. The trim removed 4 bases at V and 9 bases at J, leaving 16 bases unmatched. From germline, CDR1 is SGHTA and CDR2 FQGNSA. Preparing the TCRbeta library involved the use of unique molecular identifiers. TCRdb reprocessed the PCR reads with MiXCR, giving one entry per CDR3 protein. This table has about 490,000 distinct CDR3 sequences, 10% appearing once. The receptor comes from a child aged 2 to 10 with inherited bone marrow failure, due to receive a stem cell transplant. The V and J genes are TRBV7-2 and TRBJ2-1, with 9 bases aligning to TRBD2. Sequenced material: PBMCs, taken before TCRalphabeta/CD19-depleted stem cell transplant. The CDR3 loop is CASSYRLGIAGEGEQFF. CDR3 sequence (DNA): TGTGCCAGCAGCTACCGCCTGGGCATAGCGGGAGAGGGTGAGCAGTTCTTC.